A single T cell receptor (beta chain) is shown here with its context. What it binds is unknown. CDR1 LNHDA and CDR2 SQIVND come from the germline V gene (reference sequence). Trimming took 11 bases from V and 6 from J; bases not matched to a gene: 10. The CDR3 spans 12 residues. TCRdb's copy holds only in-frame clones and misses some; the assay was immunoSEQ multiplex PCR. The data hold about 89,000 clones, with 80% to 95% observed a single time. The source of the sample is a study of graft-versus-host responses after intestinal transplantation. Across the whole study: Induction using anti-thymocyte globulin, followed by tacrolimus and steroids for about 3 years, was given to all recipients. Study-level findings and limits: There was an association between peak levels of circulating GvH clones and early post-transplant HvG declines. Recipient marrow contained GvH clones, some of which appeared first in ileum or blood. Patients with graft-donor T cell macrochimerism had high graft-versus-host to host-versus-graft clonal ratios in allografts.

This specimen was unstimulated CD4+ T cells sorted from spleen or lymph node cells, taken before intestinal transplant. The chain combines TRBV19 with TRBJ2-7; TRBD2 aligns across 7 bases. The source of this sequence is a human donor who received an intestinal transplant. The chain's CDR3 is CASPLGGCEQYF. For the CDR3, the DNA is TGTGCCTCCCCCTTGGGGGGGTGCGAGCAGTACTTC.